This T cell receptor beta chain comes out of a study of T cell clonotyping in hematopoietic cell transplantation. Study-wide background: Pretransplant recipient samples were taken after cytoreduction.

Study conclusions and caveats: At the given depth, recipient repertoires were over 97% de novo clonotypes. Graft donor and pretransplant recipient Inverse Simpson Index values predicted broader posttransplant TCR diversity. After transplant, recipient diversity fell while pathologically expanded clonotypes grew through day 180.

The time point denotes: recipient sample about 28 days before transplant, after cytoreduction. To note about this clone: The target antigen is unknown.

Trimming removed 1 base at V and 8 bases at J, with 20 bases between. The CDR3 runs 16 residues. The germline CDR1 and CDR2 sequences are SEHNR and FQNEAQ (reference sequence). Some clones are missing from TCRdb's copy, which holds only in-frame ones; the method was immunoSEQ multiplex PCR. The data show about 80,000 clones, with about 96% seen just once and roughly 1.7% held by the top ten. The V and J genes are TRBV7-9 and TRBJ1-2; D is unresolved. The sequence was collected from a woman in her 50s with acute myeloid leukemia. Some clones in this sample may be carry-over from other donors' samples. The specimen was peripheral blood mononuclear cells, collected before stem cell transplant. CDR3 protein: CASSLVELSHLDGYTF. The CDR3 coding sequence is TGTGCCAGCAGCTTAGTGGAGTTATCACATCTGGACGGCTACACCTTC.